The 14 T cell receptor beta chains below were found in one sample sequenced in a study of T cell responses to AZD1222 COVID-19 vaccine. Clones were read by immunoSEQ multiplex PCR, and TCRdb kept only the in-frame ones, dropping some. The table records more than 100,000 clones, 85% to 95% of them present only once. This sample comprised peripheral blood, obtained on day 0 of AZD1222 vaccination. The receptor source for this set is an adult in good health.

This clone was detected once. The chain employs TRBV19 and TRBJ1-1, with D unclear. Germline loops: CDR1 LNHDA, CDR2 SQIVND (reference sequence). CDR3 length: 14 amino acids. V dropped 3 bases and J dropped 2 bases, with 10 bases sitting between them. In DNA, the CDR3 is TGTGCCAGTAGTATCCTACAGCCTAACACTGAAGCTTTCTTT. Encoded protein: CASSILQPNTEAFF.

This chain connects TRBV5-4 to TRBJ2-3, with 9 bases lining up with TRBD1. This CDR3 spans 14 amino acids. The V gene end was trimmed by 4 bases and the J gene end by 4 bases; junction bases not matched to a gene: 4. Germline V gene lookup returns CDR1 SGHNT and CDR2 YYREEE (reference sequence). CDR3 in DNA: TGTGCCAGCAGCAGGGACAGGGACTCAGATACGCAGTATTTT. It specifies CASSRDRDSDTQYF.

This clone was found once. The CDR3 sequence is CASSLNLWGGYTF. In DNA form, the CDR3 reads TGTGCCAGCAGTTTGAACTTATGGGGCGGCTACACCTTC. This chain connects TRBV12-3 or TRBV12-4 to TRBJ1-2; tentative D call: TRBD1 (5 bases). The CDR3 runs to 13 residues. V shed 3 bases and J shed 8 bases, with 13 bases lying between them.

The chain links TRBV2 to TRBJ2-7; no firm D call. This CDR3 is built from 13 residues. Between the trimmed V and J ends, which lost 7 bases and 4 bases, there was a span of 14 bases. Per germline, CDR1 SNHLY and CDR2 FYNNEI. CDR3 sequence: CASNSQANYEQYF. Written as DNA, the CDR3 is TGTGCCAGCAACTCTCAAGCAAATTACGAGCAGTACTTC.

This clone was seen once. The chain uses TRBV7-2 and TRBJ2-7; a possible D gene is TRBD2 (6 bases). Germline V gene sequence: CDR1 SGHTA, CDR2 FQGNSA. The length of the CDR3 is 13 residues. The germline V and J ends were trimmed by 3 bases and 9 bases, with 15 bases remaining between them. The CDR3 spells CASSLGDFRGQYF. The DNA for the CDR3 is TGTGCCAGCAGCTTGGGGGACTTTCGAGGGCAGTACTTC.

The sample holds one count of this clone. This chain joins TRBV19 and TRBJ1-1, with TRBD1 matching over 9 bases. The germline V gene encodes CDR1 LNHDA and CDR2 SQIVND (reference sequence). V was pared by 7 bases and J by 2 bases, with 5 bases of the junction left unmatched. The CDR3 runs to 14 residues. Here the CDR3 reads CASTLQGANTEAFF. The CDR3 DNA is TGTGCCAGTACCCTACAGGGGGCCAACACTGAAGCTTTCTTT.

The rearrangement joins TRBV13 to TRBJ2-4; D remains ambiguous. Trimming took off 3 bases at V and 1 base at J, with 7 bases between the two ends. The CDR3 covers 14 residues. Germline lookup yields CDR1 PRHDT and CDR2 FYEKMQ (reference sequence). CDR3 residues: CASSLGEAKNIQYF. DNA of the CDR3: TGTGCCAGCAGCTTGGGTGAGGCCAAAAACATTCAGTACTTC.

Here the CDR3 reads CASSPGLVQFF. The CDR3 DNA reads TGCGCCAGCAGCCCGGGGCTAGTACAGTTCTTC. This chain uses TRBV5-1 with TRBJ2-1; D tentatively fits TRBD1 or TRBD2 (5 bases each). V was trimmed by 4 bases and J by 13 bases, leaving 12 bases between them. Germline CDR1 SGHRS, CDR2 YFSETQ. This CDR3 contains 11 residues.

The CDR3 here is CASSLNGGDTQYF. DNA for the CDR3: TGTGCCAGCAGCTTAAATGGGGGAGATACGCAGTATTTT. The chain is built from TRBV7-2 and TRBJ2-3; perhaps D is TRBD1 or TRBD2 (5 bases each). The CDR3 sequence is 13 residues long. Trimming removed 2 bases at V and 5 bases at J, with 8 bases between. Germline V CDR1 and CDR2: SGHTA, FQGNSA.

The chain is built from TRBV15 and TRBJ1-6; D remains ambiguous. V shed 0 bases and J shed 6 bases, with 9 bases lying between them. CDR1 is LNHNV and CDR2 is YYDKDF in the germline V gene (reference sequence). This CDR3 has 15 residues. CDR3 sequence (DNA): TGTGCCACCAGCAGAGATAGGGTCATTAATTCACCCCTCCACTTT. Translated, it gives CATSRDRVINSPLHF. Variable domain in full (rest from reference TRBV15 and TRBJ1-6): DAMVIQNPRYQVTQFGKPVTLSCSQTLNHNVMYWYQQKSSQAPKLLFHYYDKDFNNEADTPDNFQSRRPNTSFCFLDIRSPGLGDTAMYLCATSRDRVINSPLHFGNGTRLTVT.

This rearrangement joins TRBV5-1 to TRBJ1-5, with 8 bases identical to TRBD1. In germline, CDR1 is SGHRS, CDR2 YFSETQ. The CDR3 spans 14 residues. V dropped 3 bases and J dropped 7; count of bases not matched to a gene: 6. The CDR3 DNA reads TGCGCCAGCAGCTCCACAGGGGGATCGCAGCCCCAGCATTTT. Protein sequence: CASSSTGGSQPQHF. Filled out from reference TRBV5-1 and TRBJ1-5, the complete variable domain reads KAGVTQTPRYLIKTRGQQVTLSCSPISGHRSVSWYQQTPGQGLQFLFEYFSETQRNKGNFPGRFSGRQFSNSRSEMNVSTLELGDSALYLCASSSTGGSQPQHFGDGTRLSIL.

The rearrangement uses TRBV29-1 and TRBJ2-2, with D uncertain. This CDR3 region has 16 residues. Trimming stripped 0 bases from V and 3 bases from J, with 14 bases between. Germline V gene data show CDR1 as SQVTM and CDR2 as ANQGSEA. The CDR3 protein is CSVEDRGRRHTGELFF. CDR3 coding DNA: TGCAGCGTTGAAGATAGAGGACGGCGGCACACCGGGGAGCTGTTTTTT.

This clone was seen only once. The V gene is TRBV7-9, the J gene TRBJ1-4; D is unclear. This CDR3 spans 12 amino acids. Germline V gives CDR1 SEHNR, CDR2 FQNEAQ (reference sequence). V was pared by 0 bases and J by 5 bases, with 1 base between. Here the CDR3 DNA reads TGTGCCAGCAGCTTAGCAAATGAAAAACTGTTTTTT. Amino acid sequence: CASSLANEKLFF.

The rearrangement uses TRBV5-1 and TRBJ2-7, with 8 bases that match TRBD2. Germline V gives CDR1 SGHRS, CDR2 YFSETQ. With V trimmed by 7 bases and J by 2 bases, 11 bases remained unmatched. This CDR3 comprises 15 residues. The CDR3 DNA follows: TGCGCCAGCTCCTCTTATAGCGGGACCGCCTACGAGCAGTACTTC. Translation: CASSSYSGTAYEQYF.